The table lists the clone carrying this T cell receptor (beta chain) with many counts. Its target is not known. TCRdb independently ran MiXCR on the reads; one entry per CDR3 protein. The sample consists of more than 150,000 distinct CDR3 sequences, around 20% of them appearing once. The data are from a study of T cell repertoires in cytomegalovirus infection. Study summary: In public TCR beta signatures, there were indications of both CMV infection and matching HLA type.

Study results and caveats: Cumulated frequencies of public TCR beta families served to identify carriers of CMV plus the relevant HLA. Ex vivo, HLA-C-restricted CMV-specific TCR beta clonotypes prevailed over the rest of the response.

This TCR was sampled from a human donor in good health (CMV status not recorded). Some clones in this sample may be carry-over from other donors' samples. The sample taken for sequencing was PBMCs.

CDR3 bases: TGTGCCAGCAGCTTTATTTCGGGGGGCAAGAGCTACACCTTC. This codes for CASSFISGGKSYTF. This chain links TRBV7-8 with TRBJ1-2; possible D gene TRBD1, 6 bases. Trimming left V 3 bases short and J 9 bases short, with 17 bases between. Germline CDR1 is SGHVS and CDR2 is FQNEAQ. This CDR3 comprises 14 residues.